This T cell receptor (beta chain) stems from a study of neurological immune-mediated disorders. Study results and caveats: No sharing of CDR3 amino acid sequences was observed among expanded clones across subjects, suggesting private repertoires in all groups.

V lost 1 base and J lost 8, with 12 bases in between. The CDR3 is 14 amino acids. The germline CDR1 and CDR2 sequences are MNHNS and SASEGT. Ten or more counts support this clonotype. Its antigen is not known. The cDNA was synthesized by means of template-switch 5'RACE, which was carried out with 10-nucleotide random UMIs. In each sequencing run, over 170 million TCR-beta sequences were generated from 15-18 subjects. TCRdb reanalysed the 5' RACE reads using MiXCR and keeps one entry per CDR3 protein. This sample has 50,000 to 55,000 distinct CDR3 sequences, with 10% found just once. Unsorted libraries were prepared from 2 million PBMCs that had been stored at -80 C.

The TCR was taken from a man between 65 and 85 years old with HTLV-1-associated myelopathy (HAM/TSP). The chain employs TRBV6-1 and TRBJ2-1, with D possibly matching TRBD2 (5 bases). The sequencing sample was made of PBMCs. DNA for the CDR3: TGTGCCAGCAGTGAAGTAGGAGGTTTCGATGAGCAGTTCTTC. Its translation is CASSEVGGFDEQFF.